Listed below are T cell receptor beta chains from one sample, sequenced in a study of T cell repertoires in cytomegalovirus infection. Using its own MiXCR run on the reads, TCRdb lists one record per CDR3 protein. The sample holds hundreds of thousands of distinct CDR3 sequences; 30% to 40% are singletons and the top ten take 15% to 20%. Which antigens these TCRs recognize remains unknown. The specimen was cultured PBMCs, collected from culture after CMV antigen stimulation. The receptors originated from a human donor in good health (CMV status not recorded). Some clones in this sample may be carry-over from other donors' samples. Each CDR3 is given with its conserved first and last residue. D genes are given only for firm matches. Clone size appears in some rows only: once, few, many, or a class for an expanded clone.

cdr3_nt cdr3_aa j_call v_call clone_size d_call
TGTGCCAGCAGCTTGGCGACCCACAGGGTTGTACAGCCCCAGCATTTT CASSLATHRVVQPQHF TRBJ1-5 TRBV5-6 NA NA
TGCGCCAGCAGTTCCGAGACTAGGTTAATAAATGAGCAGTTCTTC CASSSETRLINEQFF TRBJ2-1 TRBV5-1 NA NA
TGTGCCAGTAGTATCACAGGGGTCGAGACCCAGTACTTC CASSITGVETQYF TRBJ2-5 TRBV19 NA TRBD1
TGTGCCAGCTCAGCGTATTCACAGGGGGTCTACGAGCAGTACTTC CASSAYSQGVYEQYF TRBJ2-7 TRBV18 NA TRBD1
TGTGCCAGCCTTTCTCTGGAGACCGATACGCAGTATTTT CASLSLETDTQYF TRBJ2-3 TRBV25-1 NA NA
TGTGCCAGCAGGGGAAGCTTTGGGGTTGGCGGGTACTATGGCTACACCTTC CASRGSFGVGGYYGYTF TRBJ1-2 TRBV12-3/TRBV12-4 NA NA
TGCGCCAGCAGCCCTGGACTGGGGGTCTATGGCTACACCTTC CASSPGLGVYGYTF TRBJ1-2 TRBV5-1 once NA
TGTGCCAGCAGCCGAGGACTGGAGGGGACTGAAGCTTTCTTT CASSRGLEGTEAFF TRBJ1-1 TRBV7-8 many NA
TGTGCCAGCAGCCTTGTGAATGTGGGAGATACGCAGTATTTT CASSLVNVGDTQYF TRBJ2-3 TRBV7-2 many NA
TGTGCCATCAGTGAGTCTAGGCAGGGCGGCCAGCCCCAGCATTTT CAISESRQGGQPQHF TRBJ1-5 TRBV10-3 many NA
TGTGCCGGCACAGGGGACCGGAACTACGAGCAGTACTTC CAGTGDRNYEQYF TRBJ2-7 TRBV7-9 few TRBD1
TGTGCCAGCAGCTTATTCAGGAGAACTGAAGCTTTCTTT CASSLFRRTEAFF TRBJ1-1 TRBV7-2 many NA
TGTGCCAGCAACTCCCACAGGTACTACTACAATGAGCAGTTCTTC CASNSHRYYYNEQFF TRBJ2-1 TRBV5-6 NA NA
TGCAGTGCTAGGCTTGGACAGGTCAATCAGCCCCAGCATTTT CSARLGQVNQPQHF TRBJ1-5 TRBV20-1 few TRBD1
TGCAGTGCTGGGGAGACTAGGAACTACGAGCAGTACTTC CSAGETRNYEQYF TRBJ2-7 TRBV20-1 once NA
TGTGCCAGCAGCTTACTAGCGGGATCAAGGGTCACGCAGTATTTT CASSLLAGSRVTQYF TRBJ2-3 TRBV7-2 many TRBD2
TGTGCCAGCAGCTTAGTGCTAGTCGATGAGCAGTTCTTC CASSLVLVDEQFF TRBJ2-1 TRBV7-2 few NA
TGTGCCAGCAGCTTGGAGGGAGGTAGCAATCAGCCCCAGCATTTT CASSLEGGSNQPQHF TRBJ1-5 TRBV7-2 many NA
TGTGCCAGCAGCTTAGCGGCGGGGGGGAATGAGCAGTTCTTC CASSLAAGGNEQFF TRBJ2-1 TRBV7-6 NA TRBD2
TGTGCCACCAGCAGAGATAGGACTAGCGGGGACACCGGGGAGCTGTTTTTT CATSRDRTSGDTGELFF TRBJ2-2 TRBV15 NA TRBD2
TGCGCCAGCAGCCAAGATTGGGCAGACTATGGCTACACCTTC CASSQDWADYGYTF TRBJ1-2 TRBV4-3 NA NA
TGTGCCAGCAGCTTCGTATACAGAGAGACCCAGTACTTC CASSFVYRETQYF TRBJ2-5 TRBV5-5 NA NA
TGTGCCAGCAGCGCAACAAGGAACACTGAAGCTTTCTTT CASSATRNTEAFF TRBJ1-1 TRBV7-6 many NA
TGTGCCAGCAGCCTATCAATTGCTAATGAGCAGTTCTTC CASSLSIANEQFF TRBJ2-1 TRBV6-2/TRBV6-3 NA NA
TGTGCCAGCAGCTTCTGGACATCAGCTCGCCCCTACGAGCAGTACTTC CASSFWTSARPYEQYF TRBJ2-7 TRBV5-4 NA NA
TGTGCCTGGAGCCCGACTAGCGGCCAAGAGACCCAGTACTTC CAWSPTSGQETQYF TRBJ2-5 TRBV30 NA TRBD2
TGTGCCAGCCGCGACTGGTCCGGCACAGATACGCAGTATTTT CASRDWSGTDTQYF TRBJ2-3 TRBV27 NA NA
TGTGCCAGCAGTAACGAAGGAGGTGAAAAACTGTTTTTT CASSNEGGEKLFF TRBJ1-4 TRBV2 NA NA
TGCAGTGCTAGAGATGTGTCGACCGCTAGCACAGATACGCACTATTTT CSARDVSTASTDTHYF TRBJ2-3 TRBV20-1 NA NA
TGTGCCAGCAGCTTGGTGACGCAGGGGGCAAAAGATCAGCCCCAGCATTTT CASSLVTQGAKDQPQHF TRBJ1-5 TRBV11-3 NA TRBD1